This T cell receptor (beta chain) originates from a study of blood T cell repertoires in COVID-19. In the study overall: Sites in the United States, Italy and Spain provided acute and convalescent COVID-19 samples.

The age range of participants was roughly 18 to 90 years, with residence in more than 20 US areas. The assay was immunoSEQ multiplex PCR, and TCRdb's table has in-frame clones only and misses some. Of 150,000 to 250,000 clones listed, roughly 80% were seen once; the top ten hold approximately 7.6%. The length of the CDR3 is 11 residues. V lost 4 bases and J lost 7, with 7 bases in between. Germline CDR1 and CDR2: MNHEY and SVGEGT. Sequencing input: PBMCs or T cells enriched from blood (not recorded which). The chain employs TRBV6-2 or TRBV6-3 and TRBJ1-2; tentatively, D is TRBD1 (5 bases). This TCR derives from a man aged 40-50 years who had recovered from COVID-19. The CDR3 nucleotides are TGTGCCAGCAGTTTCAGGGTTGGCTACACCTTC. Its translation is CASSFRVGYTF.